This is a list of T cell receptor beta chains from one sample in a study of cytomegalovirus exposure and HLA in healthy donors. Clones were sequenced by immunoSEQ multiplex PCR, and TCRdb holds only the in-frame ones, with some missing. The sample has about 160,000 clones, approximately 85% seen once. Sequencing used PBMCs. The receptors were gathered from a man in his fifties or sixties in good health and CMV-seropositive. The CDR3 runs from the conserved cysteine through the conserved F or W. Fields, in order: D gene, J gene, V gene, clone size, CDR3 DNA, CDR3 protein. A D gene is named only where the DNA matches it firmly. Clone size appears in some rows only: once, few, many, or a class for an expanded clone.

>TRBD1|TRBJ1-3|TRBV6-5|.
TGTGCCAGCATCTCAGGGGGGCTTGGAAACACCATATATTTT
CASISGGLGNTIYF
>TRBD1|TRBJ2-2|TRBV2|.
TGTGCCAGCAGTGCACAGACAGGGGGCACCGGGGAGCTGTTTTTT
CASSAQTGGTGELFF
>.|TRBJ2-3|TRBV28|.
TGTGCCAGCAGTTCACCCCTCAGGGTTGCTACGCAGTATTTT
CASSSPLRVATQYF
>.|TRBJ2-3|TRBV7-3|.
TGTGCCAGCAGCTCGAGCACAGATACGCAGTATTTT
CASSSSTDTQYF
>.|TRBJ2-5|TRBV18|.
TGTGCCAGCTCACCTGGTTCCGAGGCAGAGCAGTACTTC
CASSPGSEAEQYF
>.|TRBJ2-1|TRBV30|.
TGTGCCTGGACGAGGAGCTCCTACAATGAGCAGTTCTTC
CAWTRSSYNEQFF
>.|TRBJ2-3|TRBV29-1|.
TGCAGCGTTGAAGATCTAAGGGCAGGGGTCCCAGATACGCAGTATTTT
CSVEDLRAGVPDTQYF
>TRBD1|TRBJ2-4|TRBV15|.
TGTGCCACCAGCAGAGGGGGACAGGGAGGAATTCAGTACTTC
CATSRGGQGGIQYF
>TRBD1|TRBJ2-2|TRBV5-5|.
TGTGCCAGCAGCCACGGACAGGGGAACACCGGGGAGCTGTTTTTT
CASSHGQGNTGELFF
>TRBD2|TRBJ2-7|TRBV7-3|.
TGTGCCAGCAGCTTAGGACTAGCCTACGAGCAGTACTTC
CASSLGLAYEQYF
>TRBD2|TRBJ2-7|TRBV2|.
TGTGCCAGCAGTGTGGAGGGACTAGCGGGATCCAACTCCTACGAGCAGTACTTC
CASSVEGLAGSNSYEQYF
>.|TRBJ1-1|TRBV28|few
TGTGCCAGCAGTTTATCGCGATGGGGGGTTTTATCTGAAGCTTTCTTT
CASSLSRWGVLSEAFF
>.|TRBJ2-7|TRBV5-4|few
TGTGCCAGCACCCGAGGAAACGAGCAGTACTTC
CASTRGNEQYF
>TRBD2|TRBJ2-5|TRBV19|.
TGTGCCACAGCGGGAGGGGGTTGGGGCCAAGAGACCCAGTACTTC
CATAGGGWGQETQYF
>.|TRBJ2-7|TRBV19|.
TGTGCCAGTAGTGGTCCGGGACAAGGGGAATACGAGCAGTACTTC
CASSGPGQGEYEQYF
>.|TRBJ1-4|TRBV5-5|.
TGTGCCAGCAGCTCAAGATTTGGGGGGGCGCGGGAAAAACTGTTTTTT
CASSSRFGGAREKLFF
>TRBD1|TRBJ2-6|TRBV5-4|.
TGTGCCAGCAGGATCGGGACAGGGTTATCGTCTGGGGCCAACGTCCTGACTTTC
CASRIGTGLSSGANVLTF
>.|TRBJ1-2|TRBV7-9|.
TGTGCCAGCAGTACAGGGCGCGGCTACACCTTC
CASSTGRGYTF
>TRBD1|TRBJ1-6|TRBV30|.
TGTGCCTGGAGTTCAAGGACAGGGACCTCCTATAATTCACCCCTCCACTTT
CAWSSRTGTSYNSPLHF
>TRBD1|TRBJ1-5|TRBV7-3|.
TGTGCCAGCAGCGGGGGACAGCCCGGTGAGCCCCAGCATTTT
CASSGGQPGEPQHF
>.|TRBJ1-2|TRBV9|.
TGTGCCAGCAGCGCAAATAGGGGCAACTATGGCTACACCTTC
CASSANRGNYGYTF
>TRBD2|TRBJ2-5|TRBV7-2|.
TGTGCCAGCAGCCCCCACTTGCGGGGGATCCAAGAGACCCAGTACTTC
CASSPHLRGIQETQYF
>.|TRBJ1-5|TRBV2|.
TGTGCCAGCAGTGAAGCGCGGAGCAATCAGCCCCAGCATTTT
CASSEARSNQPQHF
>.|TRBJ1-1|TRBV7-2|.
TGTGCCAGCAGCCGATCGTCTATGAACACTGAAGCTTTCTTT
CASSRSSMNTEAFF
>TRBD2|TRBJ2-1|TRBV5-1|.
TGCGCCAGCAGCTCGAATAGCGGGCGCTCCTACAATGAGCAGTTCTTC
CASSSNSGRSYNEQFF
>.|TRBJ1-5|TRBV6-1|once
TGTGCCAGCAGTGAAGCGCTTCTTGGCACAGATCAGCCCCAGCATTTT
CASSEALLGTDQPQHF
>TRBD2|TRBJ2-3|TRBV6-5|few
TGTGCCAGCAGAGCGGGGGTCTACACAGATACGCAGTATTTT
CASRAGVYTDTQYF
>.|TRBJ1-1|TRBV4-1|.
TGCGCCAGCAGTCCAGAGGACAAGGCGAACACTGAAGCTTTCTTT
CASSPEDKANTEAFF